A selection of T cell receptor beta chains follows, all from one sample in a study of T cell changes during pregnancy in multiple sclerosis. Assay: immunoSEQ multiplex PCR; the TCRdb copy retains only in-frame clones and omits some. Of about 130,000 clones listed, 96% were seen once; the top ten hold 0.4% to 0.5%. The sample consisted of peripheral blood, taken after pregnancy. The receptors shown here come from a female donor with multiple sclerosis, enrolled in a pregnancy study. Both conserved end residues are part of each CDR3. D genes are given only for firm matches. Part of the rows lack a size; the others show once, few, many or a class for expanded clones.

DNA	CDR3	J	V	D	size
TGCGCCAGCAGCCCACGGACAGGGGACAATGAGCAGTTCTTC	CASSPRTGDNEQFF	TRBJ2-1	TRBV4-3	TRBD1	.
TGTGCCACCAGCAGAGATAAGGGAGGGTTCGATGAAAAACTGTTTTTT	CATSRDKGGFDEKLFF	TRBJ1-4	TRBV15	.	.
TGTGCCAGCAGCTTAGGAGGGGGGGGCAGGGAGACCCAGTACTTC	CASSLGGGGRETQYF	TRBJ2-5	TRBV11-2	.	.
TGTGCCACCAGCAGAGATGCGGGGGATGCGAAGACCCAGTACTTC	CATSRDAGDAKTQYF	TRBJ2-5	TRBV15	TRBD2	.
TGCGCCAGCAGCTCTACAGGGGTGACATACAATGAGCAGTTCTTC	CASSSTGVTYNEQFF	TRBJ2-1	TRBV5-1	TRBD1	.
TGTGCCAGCAGCGTAGCGAGCGGACAGGGGTTCGCTGGCTACACCTTC	CASSVASGQGFAGYTF	TRBJ1-2	TRBV9	TRBD1	.
TGTGCCAGCAGCCCGTCAGGGTCTATCTATGGCTACACCTTC	CASSPSGSIYGYTF	TRBJ1-2	TRBV14	.	.
TGTGCCAGCAGCGTACTAGCGGGAGGGCCCACAGATACGCAGTATTTT	CASSVLAGGPTDTQYF	TRBJ2-3	TRBV27	TRBD2	.
TGTGCCAGCAGTCCCTATAGCGGGAGTGTCTACGAGCAGTACTTC	CASSPYSGSVYEQYF	TRBJ2-7	TRBV7-9	TRBD2	.
TGTGCCAGCAGTCATGGACTAGCGGGCTACGAGCAGTACTTC	CASSHGLAGYEQYF	TRBJ2-7	TRBV27	TRBD2	.
TGTGCCAGCCATCCAAGGCAGGGGAATTACGAGCAGTACTTC	CASHPRQGNYEQYF	TRBJ2-7	TRBV6-1	.	.
TGCGCCAGCAGCTGGGGACAGCTCACAGATACGCAGTATTTT	CASSWGQLTDTQYF	TRBJ2-3	TRBV4-1	TRBD1	.
TGCGCCAGCAGCCAAGAAATCGGTGGGCTCCTCCAAGAGACCCAGTACTTC	CASSQEIGGLLQETQYF	TRBJ2-5	TRBV4-3	.	.
TGTGCCAGCAGCTCCTTGGGCGGGACCTATGGCTACACCTTC	CASSSLGGTYGYTF	TRBJ1-2	TRBV5-8	.	.
TGTGCCAGCAGGGGTCTAGCGGGAGGGCCCTACGATACGCAGTATTTT	CASRGLAGGPYDTQYF	TRBJ2-3	TRBV28	TRBD2	.
TGCGCCAGCAGCCCAGGACTAGCGGGAGGGCCAAATGAGCAGTTCTTC	CASSPGLAGGPNEQFF	TRBJ2-1	TRBV5-1	TRBD2	.
TGTGCCAGCAGCTTAGCGCGAGGCCCGCAAGAGACCCAGTACTTC	CASSLARGPQETQYF	TRBJ2-5	TRBV7-2	.	once
TGTGCCAGCAGCGAGATGGGAGGGCCGGCCGGGGAGCTGTTTTTT	CASSEMGGPAGELFF	TRBJ2-2	TRBV5-4	TRBD2	.
TGTGCCAGCAGTCACACCACATCCCGGGACAGGGACACCGGGGAGCTGTTTTTT	CASSHTTSRDRDTGELFF	TRBJ2-2	TRBV28	TRBD1	.
TGTGCCAGTAGTATCCCCGGACTAGCGGGATACCACGAGCAGTACTTC	CASSIPGLAGYHEQYF	TRBJ2-7	TRBV19	TRBD2	.
TGCGCCAGCAGCTCGGGACTAGCGGGAGGGCTCCAAGAGACCCAGTACTTC	CASSSGLAGGLQETQYF	TRBJ2-5	TRBV5-1	TRBD2	.
TGTGCCAGCGAAGACGGGACTAGCGGGAGACGCACAGATACGCAGTATTTT	CASEDGTSGRRTDTQYF	TRBJ2-3	TRBV7-2	TRBD2	.
TGTGCCAGCAGCCCCTGGGGCGCGTCGGACTACGAGCAGTACTTC	CASSPWGASDYEQYF	TRBJ2-7	TRBV7-6	.	.
TGTGCCAGCAGCTTTAGCTTGGCAGATACGCAGTATTTT	CASSFSLADTQYF	TRBJ2-3	TRBV11-2	.	.
TGTGCCAGCAGCCTAGGACAGGGAGGTTATAGCAATCAGCCCCAGCATTTT	CASSLGQGGYSNQPQHF	TRBJ1-5	TRBV4-2	TRBD1	.
TGTGCCAGCAGCCACGGGGGGAGCACAGATACGCAGTATTTT	CASSHGGSTDTQYF	TRBJ2-3	TRBV5-4	TRBD2	.
TGTGCCAGCAGTTACCGAGGAATCGCGAACACCGGGGAGCTGTTTTTT	CASSYRGIANTGELFF	TRBJ2-2	TRBV6-5	.	.
TGTGCCTCCCAAAGGACTAGCGGGAGTTACGAGCAGTACTTC	CASQRTSGSYEQYF	TRBJ2-7	TRBV10-3	TRBD2	.
TGTGCCTGGAGTGTCTTATCCGGGACACCAGGAAATGAAAAACTGTTTTTT	CAWSVLSGTPGNEKLFF	TRBJ1-4	TRBV30	.	.
TGTGCCAGCAGTTTGAGGACAGGGAGCGTAGACGAGCAGTACTTC	CASSLRTGSVDEQYF	TRBJ2-7	TRBV6-5	TRBD1	.
TGTGCCAGCAGCTTAGGAGATCACAGGTCTCTCTACAATGAGCAGTTCTTC	CASSLGDHRSLYNEQFF	TRBJ2-1	TRBV11-2	.	once
TGCAGCGTCCCCAAGGGACAGGTGAACACTGAAGCTTTCTTT	CSVPKGQVNTEAFF	TRBJ1-1	TRBV29-1	TRBD1	.
TGCGCCAGCAGCCACAAAACCGGGACACAAAAATTCTATGGCTACACCTTC	CASSHKTGTQKFYGYTF	TRBJ1-2	TRBV4-3	.	.
TGTGCCAGCAATAACCGCCGAGGGACAGATACGCAGTATTTT	CASNNRRGTDTQYF	TRBJ2-3	TRBV6-1	.	.
TGCGCCAGCAGCCAAGGGGTAGCGGGACGGACCGGGGAGCTGTTTTTT	CASSQGVAGRTGELFF	TRBJ2-2	TRBV4-1	TRBD2	.
TGTGCCAGCAGCCCCCTGTTGGACAGGGGAAGCAATCAGCCCCAGCATTTT	CASSPLLDRGSNQPQHF	TRBJ1-5	TRBV11-2	TRBD1	.
TGTGCCAGCAGTTTGGGGGGGTCGAGCACTGAAGCTTTCTTT	CASSLGGSSTEAFF	TRBJ1-1	TRBV27	.	once
TGTGCCAGCAGCCAAGATCGGGCGGGAGTATATAATGAGCAGTTCTTC	CASSQDRAGVYNEQFF	TRBJ2-1	TRBV14	TRBD2	.
TGTGCGCTAGCGGACCCCACCGGGGAGCTGTTTTTT	CALADPTGELFF	TRBJ2-2	TRBV19	TRBD2	.
TGTGCCAGCAGCCCCCGAGGGGGAGATGAGCAGTTCTTC	CASSPRGGDEQFF	TRBJ2-1	TRBV7-9	.	.
TGTGCCACCAGCAGGCCCGGTCTAGCTCAAGAGACCCAGTACTTC	CATSRPGLAQETQYF	TRBJ2-5	TRBV15	.	.
TGCGCCAGCAGCACCCAAGCGGGAGGGCCAGGAGATACGCAGTATTTT	CASSTQAGGPGDTQYF	TRBJ2-3	TRBV5-1	TRBD2	.
TGTGCCAGCAGCTTAGTGCGGGCTCCCACCGGGGAGCTGTTTTTT	CASSLVRAPTGELFF	TRBJ2-2	TRBV7-9	.	.
TGTGCCAGCAGCTTAGTACAGGGGAACACTGAAGCTTTCTTT	CASSLVQGNTEAFF	TRBJ1-1	TRBV7-8	.	.
TGTGCCAGCAGCTTGGGGACAGGGGTTCAGCCCCAGCATTTT	CASSLGTGVQPQHF	TRBJ1-5	TRBV7-9	TRBD1	.
TGTGCCAGCACCGGCGGCCCCGCGGGAGAGCAGTACTTC	CASTGGPAGEQYF	TRBJ2-7	TRBV6-5	.	.
TGTGCCAGCAGTTTATCGGGGTCTGCGAGGGGCAATCAGCCCCAGCATTTT	CASSLSGSARGNQPQHF	TRBJ1-5	TRBV27	.	.
TGTGCCAGCAGCCAATTAGGAGCGGGAGGGCTAGAGCAGTTCTTC	CASSQLGAGGLEQFF	TRBJ2-1	TRBV14	TRBD2	.
TGTGCCAGCAGCCTGTACGCCGGACAGGGGACCTACGAGCAGTACTTC	CASSLYAGQGTYEQYF	TRBJ2-7	TRBV5-5	TRBD1	.
TGTGCCAGCAGCTTGGCCGACAGGGGATACAATGAGCAGTTCTTC	CASSLADRGYNEQFF	TRBJ2-1	TRBV5-6	TRBD1	.
TGTGCCAGCAGCGGTACCGGGACAGGGAAGGAGACCCAGTACTTC	CASSGTGTGKETQYF	TRBJ2-5	TRBV9	TRBD1	.
TGTGCCAGCAGTGAAGCGCAGGGGACTGAAGCTTTCTTT	CASSEAQGTEAFF	TRBJ1-1	TRBV6-1	.	.